Each of the 9 T cell receptor beta chains below was sequenced from the same sample in a study of cytomegalovirus exposure and HLA in healthy donors. The PCR ran on 60 Vbeta and 13 Jbeta primers. Produced via immunoSEQ multiplex PCR; TCRdb's table is partial and in-frame only. The profile shows 120,000 to 150,000 clones, approximately 78% of them singletons. Sequenced input: PBMCs. These receptors were taken from a man aged 35-49 years in good health and CMV-seropositive.

V is TRBV30 and J is TRBJ2-7; weak D call: TRBD1 (6 bases). The CDR3 length is 17 residues. Germline CDR1 is GTSNPN and CDR2 is SVGIG (reference sequence). V was shortened by 0 bases and J by 0 bases, with 18 bases between the two germline ends. The CDR3: CAWSVLEGQGYSYEQYF. CDR3 bases: TGTGCCTGGAGTGTCTTAGAGGGTCAGGGGTACTCCTACGAGCAGTACTTC.

J is TRBJ2-3 and V is TRBV9; 8 nucleotides agree with TRBD2. CDR3 length: 17 residues. V was clipped by 3 bases and J by 2 bases; unmatched bases: 11. The V gene's germline CDR1 is SGDLS and CDR2 YYNGEE. The CDR3: CASSAGGAGTYTDTQYF. The CDR3 nucleotides read TGTGCCAGCAGCGCGGGGGGGGCGGGAACTTACACAGATACGCAGTATTTT.

The chain joins TRBV6-1 to TRBJ1-2; possible D gene TRBD1, 6 bases. Germline V CDR1 and CDR2: MNHNS, SASEGT. V lost 7 bases, J lost 4 bases, and 13 bases lay in between. The CDR3 runs 13 residues. CDR3 bases: TGTGCCAGCAAGCTAGACAGGATCTATGGCTACACCTTC. Protein: CASKLDRIYGYTF.

The rearrangement links TRBV7-2 to TRBJ2-3; 11 bases are shared with TRBD2. This CDR3 has 16 amino acids. Germline trimming cut 5 bases from V and 2 bases from J; bases unmatched to any gene: 6. The germline CDR1 and CDR2 sequences are SGHTA and FQGNSA. The CDR3 region has the DNA TGTGCCAGCAGCACGGGACTAGCGGAGCTCACAGATACGCAGTATTTT. Its translation: CASSTGLAELTDTQYF.

V usage is TRBV7-2 and J usage is TRBJ2-7; 14 bases align to TRBD2. The CDR3 sequence is 15 residues long. V shed 4 bases and J 6 bases; nucleotides not matched to a gene: 5. Per germline, CDR1 SGHTA and CDR2 FQGNSA. CDR3 in amino acids: CASSSEGLAGAEQYF. For the CDR3, the DNA is TGTGCCAGCAGCTCAGAGGGACTAGCGGGAGCCGAGCAGTACTTC.

For the CDR3, the DNA is TGTGCCAGCTCACGGAGCCGGGGATCGGAAGAGACCCAGTACTTC. As protein: CASSRSRGSEETQYF. V is TRBV18 and J is TRBJ2-5; weak D call: TRBD2 (5 bases). CDR3 length: 15 residues. Germline V gene data show CDR1 as KGHSH and CDR2 as LQKENI. V lost 4 bases, J lost 3 bases, and 15 bases lay in between.

This chain links TRBV7-2 with TRBJ1-5; 7 bases line up with TRBD1. Losses at the gene ends were 0 bases for V and 1 base for J; bases not matched to a gene: 3. The germline gives CDR1 SGHTA, CDR2 FQGNSA. The CDR3 has 16 amino acids. CDR3 nucleotide sequence: TGTGCCAGCAGCTTAGCAGGGGGCGCGAGCAATCAGCCCCAGCATTTT. This gives the protein CASSLAGGASNQPQHF.

The rearrangement joins TRBV4-2 to TRBJ1-3; no reliable D call. V lost 2 bases to trimming and J lost 0 bases, with 11 bases between them. This CDR3 has 16 amino acids. Germline lookup yields CDR1 LGHNA and CDR2 YNFKEQ. The CDR3 spells CASSQSPLGSGNTIYF. In DNA form, the CDR3 reads TGTGCCAGCAGCCAATCCCCCCTCGGCTCTGGAAACACCATATATTTT.

The V gene is TRBV6-1, the J gene TRBJ2-1; 8 nucleotides line up with TRBD2. Per the germline V gene, CDR1 is MNHNS and CDR2 is SASEGT. This CDR3 is 14 amino acids long. Unmatched junction bases numbered 14, after V lost 10 bases and J lost 9 bases. This CDR3 is CATQPTGGRAEQFF. The DNA for the CDR3 is TGTGCCACCCAACCAACGGGAGGGAGAGCTGAGCAGTTCTTC.